A single sample gave rise to the 11 T cell receptor beta chains below, sequenced in a study of shared clonotypes between healthy human individuals. Positive CCR7 selection of CD45RO-negative cells yielded the naive CD8 cells, and terminally differentiated effector memory CD45RA+ cells were excluded. TCRdb's copy holds only in-frame clones and misses some; the assay was immunoSEQ multiplex PCR. The sample contains 1.5 million to 2.5 million clones, approximately 95% of which appear only once. Sequencing was performed on naive CD8+ T cells sorted from blood. These receptors were taken from a man younger than 35 in good health.

V gene TRBV6-1 combines with J gene TRBJ2-7; perhaps TRBD1 as D (6 bases). The CDR3 loop spans 14 amino acids. The V end lost 6 bases, the J end lost 0 bases, and 12 bases lay between the germline ends. CDR1 and CDR2 from the germline V gene are MNHNS and SASEGT. For the CDR3, the DNA is TGTGCCAGCAGCCCCAGGGGTAACTCCTACGAGCAGTACTTC. Translating it yields CASSPRGNSYEQYF.

The V gene is TRBV4-2, the J gene TRBJ2-1, with TRBD2 matching over 11 bases. The CDR3 is made up of 16 amino acids. Germline V lookup: CDR1 LGHNA, CDR2 YNFKEQ. V lost 5 bases, J lost 7 bases, and 10 bases stayed unmatched. The CDR3 nucleotides read TGTGCCAGCAGCTCCATAGCGGGGGGGCCGGAGAATGAGCAGTTCTTC. Translated, it gives CASSSIAGGPENEQFF.

V is TRBV19 and J is TRBJ1-1, with D possibly being TRBD1 (5 bases). V lost 2 bases to trimming and J lost 4 bases, with 14 bases between them. The CDR3 length is 15 residues. The germline CDR1 and CDR2 sequences are LNHDA and SQIVND (reference sequence). The CDR3 nucleotides are TGTGCCAGTAGTATAAAGGGGACGGATCTCACTGAAGCTTTCTTT. Translated, it gives CASSIKGTDLTEAFF.

This rearrangement joins TRBV27 to TRBJ1-1; possible D gene TRBD1, 5 bases. This CDR3 contains 15 residues. Germline CDR1 MNHEY, CDR2 SMNVEV (reference sequence). The V gene lost 0 bases and the J gene lost 4 bases, with 12 bases spanning the gap. The CDR3 spells CASSLSPLGGTEAFF. CDR3 DNA sequence: TGTGCCAGCAGTTTATCCCCTTTGGGGGGCACTGAAGCTTTCTTT.

This clone was detected only once. J is TRBJ2-3 and V is TRBV27; 9 bases map to TRBD1. With V trimmed by 9 bases and J by 9 bases, 10 bases remained unmatched. From germline, CDR1 is MNHEY and CDR2 SMNVEV (reference sequence). The CDR3 loop spans 13 amino acids. The CDR3 protein is CASSGGQGGTQYF. The CDR3 DNA reads TGTGCCAGTTCAGGGGGACAGGGTGGGACGCAGTATTTT.

Worth noting for this clone: The sample has other DNA sequences that encode this CDR3 too. The V call is TRBV5-1, the J call TRBJ2-3; 7 bases match TRBD2. In germline, CDR1 is SGHRS, CDR2 YFSETQ. CDR3 size: 15 residues. V was pared by 0 bases and J by 4 bases, with 5 bases of the junction left unmatched. The CDR3 here is CASSLGLAGADTQYF. The DNA of the CDR3 is TGCGCCAGCAGCTTGGGACTAGCCGGGGCAGATACGCAGTATTTT.

V is TRBV4-1 and J is TRBJ2-5; TRBD2 matches at 7 bases. The V gene's germline CDR1 is MGHRA and CDR2 YSYEKL. The CDR3 sequence is 14 residues long. The trim removed 1 base at V and 5 bases at J, leaving 4 bases unmatched. The CDR3 coding sequence is TGCGCCAGCAGCCAAGGGGGGGGTCTGGAGACCCAGTACTTC. Encoded protein: CASSQGGGLETQYF.

The chain couples TRBV6-6 to TRBJ1-4; no firm D call. Germline V gene lookup returns CDR1 MNHNY and CDR2 SVGAGI (reference sequence). The CDR3 length is 13 residues. Trimming shortened V by 2 bases and J by 3 bases, and 4 bases separated the two germline ends. In DNA form, the CDR3 reads TGTGCCAGCAGTTACGGTGCTAATGAAAAACTGTTTTTT. Amino acid sequence: CASSYGANEKLFF.

Turning to this clone: The same CDR3 also results from other DNA sequences found in this sample. The rearrangement uses TRBV11-2 and TRBJ2-1, with D unresolved. Between the trimmed V and J ends, which lost 1 base and 8 bases, there was a span of 6 bases. The length of the CDR3 is 12 residues. CDR1 and CDR2 (germline): SGHAT, FQNNGV. The CDR3 reads CASSLARDEQFF. CDR3 sequence (DNA): TGTGCCAGCAGCTTAGCCCGGGATGAGCAGTTCTTC.

The rearrangement joins TRBV19 to TRBJ1-5, with unresolved D. V lost 6 bases and J lost 6, with 9 bases in between. Looked up from germline, CDR1 is LNHDA and CDR2 is SQIVND (reference sequence). The CDR3 contains 12 residues. The CDR3 DNA follows: TGTGCCAGTAGCCAAGGTGGTCAGCCCCAGCATTTT. This encodes CASSQGGQPQHF.

In regard to this clone: Other DNA sequences in this sample translate to the same CDR3. The genes are TRBV29-1 and TRBJ2-7; D uncertain. Trimming stripped 7 bases from V and 4 bases from J, with 8 bases between. The CDR3 has 10 residues. Per the germline V gene, CDR1 is SQVTM and CDR2 is ANQGSEA. The CDR3 sequence: CSALGYEQYF. Here the CDR3 DNA reads TGCAGCGCACTCGGGTACGAGCAGTACTTC.